Each of the 14 T cell receptor beta chains below was sequenced from the same sample in a study of T cell responses to AZD1222 COVID-19 vaccine. The assay was immunoSEQ multiplex PCR, and TCRdb's table has in-frame clones only and misses some. The sample holds approximately 110,000 clones, about 87% seen once. Specimen: peripheral blood, collected on day 0 of AZD1222 vaccination. These receptors originate from an adult in good health.

There are a few counts of this clone. The rearrangement joins TRBV12-3 or TRBV12-4 to TRBJ2-1; D might be TRBD1 (5 bases). CDR3 size: 12 residues. The ends were cut back, 3 bases at V and 9 bases at J, with 9 bases in the middle. The CDR3 DNA reads TGTGCCAGCAGTTTTAGGGGTTTTGAGCAGTTCTTC. It is translated as CASSFRGFEQFF.

The chain is built from TRBV28 and TRBJ1-2; D perhaps matches TRBD1 (5 bases). CDR3 length: 13 amino acids. In germline, CDR1 is MDHEN, CDR2 SYDVKM. Trimming pared 2 bases from V and 3 bases from J, leaving 7 bases between. CDR3 in amino acids: CASSLGRDYGYTF. Written as DNA, the CDR3 is TGTGCCAGCAGTTTAGGCAGGGACTATGGCTACACCTTC.

This clone was counted a few times. The chain employs TRBV27 and TRBJ1-4, with D maybe TRBD1 (6 bases). The CDR3 is made up of 12 amino acids. Germline V gene lookup returns CDR1 MNHEY and CDR2 SMNVEV (reference sequence). The germline V and J ends were trimmed by 8 bases and 4 bases, with 8 bases remaining between them. The CDR3 bases are TGTGCCAGCGGACAGATTAATGAAAAACTGTTTTTT. Its translation: CASGQINEKLFF.

The rearrangement uses TRBV11-2 and TRBJ2-5; TRBD2 agrees at 8 bases. Germline CDR1 reads SGHAT; CDR2 reads FQNNGV. The J segment lost 3 bases and the V segment lost 5 bases, leaving 17 bases of the junction unmatched. This CDR3 region has 18 residues. CDR3 residues: CASSLNGAGGPTEETQYF. CDR3 bases: TGTGCCAGCAGCCTTAACGGTGCGGGGGGACCCACCGAAGAGACCCAGTACTTC.

The gene calls are TRBV7-2 and TRBJ1-2; D gene unclear. The germline V and J ends were trimmed by 2 bases and 4 bases, with 8 bases remaining between them. Per the germline V gene, CDR1 is SGHTA and CDR2 is FQGNSA. CDR3 size: 13 residues. This chain's CDR3 is CASSLSAAYGYTF. CDR3 DNA: TGTGCCAGCAGCTTATCGGCGGCCTATGGCTACACCTTC.

The V gene is TRBV14, the J gene TRBJ2-7, with 11 bases identical to TRBD2. The CDR3 covers 15 residues. Germline CDR1 SGHDN, CDR2 FVKESK. V dropped 1 base and J dropped 4; count of bases not matched to a gene: 3. CDR3 in DNA: TGTGCCAGCAGCCAAGCAACTAGCGGGGGTTACGAGCAGTACTTC. Translation gives CASSQATSGGYEQYF.

This chain joins TRBV10-3 and TRBJ2-1, with TRBD2 matching over 7 bases. The CDR3 has 17 residues. Germline CDR1 ENHRY, CDR2 SYGVKD. V lost 10 bases and J lost 3; bases outside the gene matches: 18. DNA of the CDR3: TGTGCCACCGCCCTTCACGACGGGGCTAGCGGCTACAATGAGCAGTTCTTC. Residues: CATALHDGASGYNEQFF.

The V call is TRBV19, the J call TRBJ1-5, with D possibly TRBD1 on 5 matching bases. CDR3 length: 15 residues. In germline, CDR1 is LNHDA, CDR2 SQIVND (reference sequence). Trimming took off 4 bases at V and 2 bases at J, with 12 bases between the two ends. As DNA, the CDR3 is TGTGCCAGTAGTACCATGGGGGATGGCAATCAGCCCCAGCATTTT. Translation gives CASSTMGDGNQPQHF.

CDR3 region: CASLWNTEAFF. The DNA for the CDR3 is TGTGCTAGTCTATGGAACACTGAAGCTTTCTTT. V and J are TRBV12-5 and TRBJ1-1; D is ambiguous. The CDR3 sequence is 11 residues long. Deletions cut 8 bases from V and 1 base from J, with 5 bases between. Germline-derived CDR1 and CDR2 are LGHNT and FRNRAP.

Only one count was recorded for this clone. The rearrangement links TRBV6-5 to TRBJ2-3; D not certain. V lost 7 bases to trimming and J lost 5 bases, with 7 bases between them. This CDR3 contains 11 residues. Germline V gives CDR1 MNHEY, CDR2 SVGAGI. CDR3 DNA: TGTGCCAGCAACCAAGGAGATACGCAGTATTTT. Translated, it gives CASNQGDTQYF.

This sequence joins TRBV19 and TRBJ1-5; D remains unclear. Trimming took 7 bases from V and 6 from J, leaving 19 bases between them. CDR3 size: 15 residues. CDR1 and CDR2 from the germline V gene are LNHDA and SQIVND (reference sequence). The CDR3 here is CASTPESGPGQPQHF. DNA for the CDR3: TGTGCCAGTACCCCGGAGAGCGGACCTGGTCAGCCCCAGCATTTT.

This clone appeared a single time. The chain carries TRBV7-3 and TRBJ2-3, with TRBD2 matching over 12 bases. The CDR3 runs 16 residues. The trim removed 1 base at V and 3 bases at J, leaving 2 bases unmatched. The germline gives CDR1 SGHTA, CDR2 FQGTGA. CDR3 in amino acids: CASSLSLAGGTDTQYF. The CDR3, as DNA: TGTGCCAGCAGCTTAAGTCTAGCGGGGGGGACAGATACGCAGTATTTT.

This chain links TRBV7-2 with TRBJ2-5, with D possibly being TRBD2 (6 bases). The CDR3 has 15 residues. Germline CDR1 reads SGHTA; CDR2 reads FQGNSA. Trimming removed 1 base at V and 2 bases at J, with 11 bases between. Written as DNA, the CDR3 is TGTGCCAGCAGCTTAGATAGGGGACTGCAAGAGACCCAGTACTTC. It encodes CASSLDRGLQETQYF.

The CDR3 nucleotides are TGTGCCAGCAGTTACTCTCGAGATTCACCCCTCCACTTT. This translates into CASSYSRDSPLHF. The V gene is TRBV6-2 or TRBV6-3, the J gene TRBJ1-6, with D unclear. V gave up 0 bases and J gave up 8 bases, with 5 bases separating them. CDR1 is MNHEY, CDR2 SVGEGT, per germline. This CDR3 is 13 amino acids long.